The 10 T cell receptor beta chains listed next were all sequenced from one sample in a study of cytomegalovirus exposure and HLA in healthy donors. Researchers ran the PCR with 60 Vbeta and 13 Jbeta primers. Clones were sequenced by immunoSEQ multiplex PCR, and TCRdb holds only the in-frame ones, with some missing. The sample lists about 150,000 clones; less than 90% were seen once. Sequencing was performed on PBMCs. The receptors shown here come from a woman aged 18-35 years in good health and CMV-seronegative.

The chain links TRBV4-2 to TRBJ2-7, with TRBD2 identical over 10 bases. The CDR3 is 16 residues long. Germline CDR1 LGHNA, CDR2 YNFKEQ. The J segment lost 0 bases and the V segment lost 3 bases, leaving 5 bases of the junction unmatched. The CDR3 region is CASSQPGLADSYEQYF. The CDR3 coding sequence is TGTGCCAGCAGCCAGCCAGGACTAGCGGACTCCTACGAGCAGTACTTC.

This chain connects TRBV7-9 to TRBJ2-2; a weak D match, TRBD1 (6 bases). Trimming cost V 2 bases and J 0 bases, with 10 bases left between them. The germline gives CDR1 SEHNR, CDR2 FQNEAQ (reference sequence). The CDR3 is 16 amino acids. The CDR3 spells CASSLPGTTNTGELFF. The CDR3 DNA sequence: TGTGCCAGCAGCTTACCCGGGACAACGAACACCGGGGAGCTGTTTTTT.

The CDR3 spells CASTPVAGYDLTDTQYF. CDR3 bases: TGTGCCAGTACCCCCGTAGCCGGGTACGACCTCACAGATACGCAGTATTTT. The chain joins TRBV19 to TRBJ2-3; D not resolved. V dropped 7 bases and J dropped 2 bases, with 22 bases sitting between them. The V gene's germline CDR1 is LNHDA and CDR2 SQIVND (reference sequence). This CDR3 region has 17 residues.

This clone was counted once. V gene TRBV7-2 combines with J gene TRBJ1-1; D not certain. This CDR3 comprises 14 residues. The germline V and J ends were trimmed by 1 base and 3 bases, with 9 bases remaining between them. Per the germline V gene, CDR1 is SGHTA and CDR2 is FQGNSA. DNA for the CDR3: TGTGCCAGCAGCTTAGGGAGCAGCCACACTGAAGCTTTCTTT. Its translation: CASSLGSSHTEAFF.

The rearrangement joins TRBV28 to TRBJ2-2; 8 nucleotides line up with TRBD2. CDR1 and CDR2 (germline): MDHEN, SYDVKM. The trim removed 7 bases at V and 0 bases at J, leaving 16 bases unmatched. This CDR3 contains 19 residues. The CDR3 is CASIKPGLDSLTNTGELFF. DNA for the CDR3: TGTGCCAGCATTAAACCGGGACTAGATAGTCTAACGAACACCGGGGAGCTGTTTTTT.

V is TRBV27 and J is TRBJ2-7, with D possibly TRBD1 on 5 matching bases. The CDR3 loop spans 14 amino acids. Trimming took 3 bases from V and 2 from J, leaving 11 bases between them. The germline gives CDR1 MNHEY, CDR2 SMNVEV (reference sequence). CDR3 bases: TGTGCCAGCAGTTTTGTGGACACACCCTACGAGCAGTACTTC. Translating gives CASSFVDTPYEQYF.

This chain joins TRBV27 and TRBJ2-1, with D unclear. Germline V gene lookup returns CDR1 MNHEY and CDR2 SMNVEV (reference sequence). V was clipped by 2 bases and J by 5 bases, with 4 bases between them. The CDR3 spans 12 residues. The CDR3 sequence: CASSLLNNEQFF. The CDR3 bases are TGTGCCAGCAGTTTACTAAACAATGAGCAGTTCTTC.

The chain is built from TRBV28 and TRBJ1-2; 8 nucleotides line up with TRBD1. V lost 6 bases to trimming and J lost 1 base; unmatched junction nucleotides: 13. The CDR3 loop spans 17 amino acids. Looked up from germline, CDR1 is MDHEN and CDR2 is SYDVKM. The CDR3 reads CASRTQGARFFNYGYTF. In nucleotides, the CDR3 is TGTGCCAGCAGGACTCAGGGGGCCCGGTTTTTTAACTATGGCTACACCTTC.

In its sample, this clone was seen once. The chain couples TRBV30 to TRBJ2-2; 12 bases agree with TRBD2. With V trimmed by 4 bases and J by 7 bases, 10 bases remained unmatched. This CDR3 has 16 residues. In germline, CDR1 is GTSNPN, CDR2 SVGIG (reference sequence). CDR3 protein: CAWTTLAGGPGGELFF. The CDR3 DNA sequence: TGTGCCTGGACCACTCTAGCGGGAGGGCCCGGCGGGGAGCTGTTTTTT.

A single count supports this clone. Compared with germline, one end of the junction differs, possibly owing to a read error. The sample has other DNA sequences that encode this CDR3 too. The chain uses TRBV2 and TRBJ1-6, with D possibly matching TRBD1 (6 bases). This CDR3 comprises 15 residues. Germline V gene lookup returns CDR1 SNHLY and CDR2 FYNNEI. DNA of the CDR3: TGCGCCAGCAGTGAAAGGCAGGGGTATAATTCACCCCTCCACTTT. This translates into CASSERQGYNSPLHF.